Listed here are 25 T cell receptor beta chains from one sample, sequenced in a study of blood T cells in healthy people across ages. A second PCR, run for about 6 to 12 cycles, used a sample-barcoded 5' primer plus a J-beta primer mix. TCRdb ran MiXCR on the 5' RACE reads and lists one entry per CDR3 protein. Among hundreds of thousands of distinct CDR3 sequences listed, around 48% were seen once. Material for sequencing was blood. The source of these receptors is a man aged 25-45 years in good health.

V gene TRBV20-1 combines with J gene TRBJ2-7, with 9 bases lining up with TRBD2. The ends lost 0 bases at V and 6 bases at J; junction bases unmatched: 15. The length of the CDR3 is 17 residues. Germline CDR1 and CDR2: DFQATT and SNEGSKA (reference sequence). The CDR3 sequence: CSARDRGSGGRSAEQYF. DNA for the CDR3: TGCAGTGCTAGAGATCGGGGTAGCGGGGGCCGATCCGCCGAGCAGTACTTC.

This clonotype was found many times. This chain links TRBV6-5 with TRBJ2-5; the match to TRBD2 covers 14 bases. The germline V gene has CDR1 MNHEY and CDR2 SVGAGI. J lost 4 bases, V lost 6 bases, and 7 bases had no gene match. This CDR3 spans 16 amino acids. The CDR3 nucleotides are TGTGCCAGCAGCCGACTAGCGGGGGGGATTAGAGAGACCCAGTACTTC. This codes for CASSRLAGGIRETQYF.

As concerns this clonotype: Compared with germline, one end of the junction differs, possibly owing to a read error. The V and J genes are TRBV5-1 and TRBJ2-3, with TRBD1 identical over 7 bases. There are 15 residues in the CDR3. In germline, CDR1 is SGHRS, CDR2 YFSETQ. CDR3 nucleotides: TGCGCCGGCAGCCGGGGACAGCAAAGCACAGATACGCTGTATTTT. Protein product: CAGSRGQQSTDTLYF.

The chain recombines TRBV28 with TRBJ2-6, with 10 nucleotides matching TRBD1. The CDR3 extends over 17 amino acids. V shed 4 bases and J 2 bases; nucleotides not matched to a gene: 5. The germline gives CDR1 MDHEN, CDR2 SYDVKM. CDR3 amino acids: CASSSPTGGTGANVLTF. CDR3 coding DNA: TGTGCCAGCAGTTCCCCGACAGGGGGCACTGGGGCCAACGTCCTGACTTTC.

This clonotype was counted only a few times. The J gene is TRBJ2-7, the V gene TRBV6-2 or TRBV6-3; TRBD2 matches 11 bases. The CDR3 has 17 residues. The junction had 10 bases not matched to a gene; V was cut back by 3 bases and J by 3 bases. The germline V gene has CDR1 MNHEY and CDR2 SVGEGT. The CDR3 region is CASSYPIGTSGNYEQYF. In DNA form, the CDR3 reads TGTGCCAGCAGTTATCCCATAGGGACTAGCGGAAACTACGAGCAGTACTTC.

There are a few counts of this clonotype. V gene TRBV4-3 combines with J gene TRBJ1-2; D gene uncertain. The CDR3 sequence is 14 residues long. Germline lookup yields CDR1 LGHNA and CDR2 YSLEER. V gave up 0 bases and J gave up 4 bases, with 9 bases separating them. This CDR3 is CASSQDAGTYGYTF. The CDR3 coding sequence is TGCGCCAGCAGCCAAGATGCAGGTACCTATGGCTACACCTTC.

The chain links TRBV20-1 to TRBJ1-6; D is unresolved. V was trimmed by 4 bases and J by 10 bases, leaving 14 bases between them. The CDR3 extends over 13 amino acids. Germline assignment: CDR1 DFQATT and CDR2 SNEGSKA (reference sequence). The CDR3 DNA sequence: TGCAGTGCTACCGGCGGGGTCGGCTCACCCCTCCACTTT. Translated, it gives CSATGGVGSPLHF.

The chain links TRBV5-8 to TRBJ1-4; no reliable D call. CDR1 is SGHTS and CDR2 is YDEGEE in the germline V gene. V was cut by 1 base and J by 4 bases, with 8 bases left in between. The CDR3 is 14 residues long. The CDR3 coding sequence is TGTGCCAGCAGCTTGACGATTTTTAATGAAAAACTGTTTTTT. Translated: CASSLTIFNEKLFF.

V is TRBV20-1 and J is TRBJ2-7; D remains unclear. Trimming cost V 1 base and J 0 bases, with 7 bases left between them. CDR1 and CDR2 from the germline V gene are DFQATT and SNEGSKA (reference sequence). The CDR3 is made up of 13 amino acids. The CDR3, as DNA: TGCAGTGCTAGAGTTGCGAGCTCCTACGAGCAGTACTTC. It yields the protein CSARVASSYEQYF.

A few counts support this clonotype. The rearrangement joins TRBV6-2 or TRBV6-3 to TRBJ2-3, with 7 positions matching TRBD1. Germline assignment: CDR1 MNHEY and CDR2 SVGEGT. The V segment lost 2 bases and the J segment 5 bases; nucleotides outside the gene matches: 4. This CDR3 spans 14 amino acids. The CDR3 sequence: CASSYGTVGDTQYF. CDR3 in DNA: TGTGCCAGCAGTTACGGGACAGTAGGAGATACGCAGTATTTT.

The chain joins TRBV7-2 to TRBJ2-3; a weak D match, TRBD1 (5 bases). Trimming pared 4 bases from V and 4 bases from J, leaving 12 bases between. The CDR3 has 14 residues. The germline CDR1 and CDR2 sequences are SGHTA and FQGNSA. The CDR3 spells CASSSPNRPDTQYF. The CDR3 nucleotides read TGTGCCAGCAGCTCGCCCAACAGGCCAGATACGCAGTATTTT.

With regard to this clonotype: A read error may produce the germline difference seen at one junction end. This chain joins TRBV5-6 and TRBJ2-3; 8 bases match TRBD1. Germline lookup yields CDR1 SGHDT and CDR2 YYEEEE. CDR3 length: 17 amino acids. The CDR3 nucleotides read TGTGTCAGCAGCTTGGGGTCGGCGACAGGGGCATTAGATACGCAGTATTTT. Protein sequence: CVSSLGSATGALDTQYF.

CDR3 nucleotides: TGCGCCAGCAGCTTGGCCTCGGGACAGATTCTTACCGGGGATGAGCAGTACTTC. This codes for CASSLASGQILTGDEQYF. The chain employs TRBV5-1 and TRBJ2-7; 7 bases fit TRBD1. The germline CDR1 and CDR2 sequences are SGHRS and YFSETQ. This CDR3 has 18 residues. Trimming at V came to 0 bases and at J to 7 bases, leaving 19 bases not matched to a gene.

The CDR3 DNA is TGCGCCAGCAGCCAAGATCGGCGCGGGGGACTTGAAGCTTTCTTT. Translation gives CASSQDRRGGLEAFF. This sequence joins TRBV4-3 and TRBJ1-1, with D perhaps TRBD1 (5 bases). V gave up 0 bases and J gave up 7 bases, with 15 bases separating them. The V gene's germline CDR1 is LGHNA and CDR2 YSLEER. The CDR3 contains 15 residues.

The chain employs TRBV6-6 and TRBJ2-3; TRBD1 matches 8 bases. Trimming took 6 bases from V and 4 from J; bases not matched to a gene: 12. This CDR3 region has 16 residues. Germline CDR1 reads MNHNY; CDR2 reads SVGAGI (reference sequence). Here the CDR3 reads CASSLSPGTGADTQYF. The CDR3 DNA reads TGTGCCAGCAGCCTCTCACCCGGGACAGGCGCAGATACGCAGTATTTT.

This clonotype was seen ten or more times. The chain combines TRBV9 with TRBJ1-2; weak D call: TRBD1 (6 bases). Germline-derived CDR1 and CDR2 are SGDLS and YYNGEE. This CDR3 has 14 residues. V lost 3 bases and J lost 3, with 12 bases in between. The CDR3 spells CASSATGNDYGYTF. CDR3 bases: TGTGCCAGCAGCGCCACAGGGAACGACTATGGCTACACCTTC.

In the case of this clonotype: This sequence may be a read error, since a much larger clone differs from it by one base. The chain recombines TRBV20-1 with TRBJ1-1; weak D call: TRBD1 (5 bases). V was pared by 3 bases and J by 2 bases, with 16 bases between. The germline CDR1 and CDR2 sequences are DFQATT and SNEGSKA (reference sequence). The CDR3 covers 15 residues. As DNA, the CDR3 is TGCAGTGCTAGGGCAAGGGGCACCGGTAACACTGAAGCTTTCTTT. Translation gives CSARARGTGNTEAFF.

The chain links TRBV7-2 to TRBJ1-5; D unresolved. This CDR3 comprises 13 residues. Per germline, CDR1 SGHTA and CDR2 FQGNSA. V shed 2 bases and J shed 5 bases, with 7 bases lying between them. Here the CDR3 reads CASSLFLDQPQHF. In nucleotides, the CDR3 is TGTGCCAGCAGCTTATTTCTCGATCAGCCCCAGCATTTT.

This clonotype was picked up a small number of times. This sequence joins TRBV7-2 and TRBJ1-2, with D tentatively TRBD1 (5 bases). Per germline, CDR1 SGHTA and CDR2 FQGNSA. Trimming took off 1 base at V and 8 bases at J, with 14 bases between the two ends. This CDR3 comprises 14 residues. CDR3 amino acids: CASSLDPGGRGYTF. CDR3 sequence (DNA): TGTGCCAGCAGCTTAGACCCGGGGGGAAGGGGCTACACCTTC.

This clonotype came up a few times. This chain uses TRBV12-3 or TRBV12-4 with TRBJ2-1, with 8 bases identical to TRBD1. The CDR3 contains 15 residues. J was trimmed by 5 bases and V by 1 base; bases with no gene match: 4. This CDR3 reads CASSLGTGPHNEQFF. CDR3 nucleotide sequence: TGTGCCAGCAGTTTAGGGACAGGGCCCCACAATGAGCAGTTCTTC.

DNA for the CDR3: TGTGCCAGCAGCGCCATGGCGGGGGGGCTTCGGAATGAGCAGTTCTTC. Residues: CASSAMAGGLRNEQFF. V gene TRBV9 combines with J gene TRBJ2-1; TRBD2 matches 9 bases. Germline V gene data show CDR1 as SGDLS and CDR2 as YYNGEE. The junction had 11 bases not matched to a gene; V was cut back by 3 bases and J by 7 bases. This CDR3 spans 16 amino acids.

The chain has TRBV12-3 or TRBV12-4 and TRBJ1-2, with D perhaps TRBD1 (5 bases). Trimming took 6 bases from V and 4 from J, leaving 12 bases between them. CDR3 length equals 13 residues. The CDR3 coding sequence is TGTGCCAGCAGCCGCGGGACCTTCTATGGCTACACCTTC. Translating it yields CASSRGTFYGYTF.

This clonotype was picked up a small number of times. The chain carries TRBV5-5 and TRBJ2-3; tentatively, D is TRBD2 (5 bases). The V end lost 1 base, the J end lost 4 bases, and 16 bases lay between the germline ends. This CDR3 region has 16 residues. Germline lookup yields CDR1 SGHKS and CDR2 YYEKEE (reference sequence). In DNA, the CDR3 is TGTGCCAGCAGCTTGAACGGTGGGCTAGCCGCAGATACGCAGTATTTT. Encoded protein: CASSLNGGLAADTQYF.

This clonotype was counted a few times. This chain joins TRBV28 and TRBJ2-7; tentatively, D is TRBD2 (6 bases). With 5 bases removed from V and 0 bases from J, the gap between germline ends came to 14 bases. The CDR3 covers 15 residues. In germline, CDR1 is MDHEN, CDR2 SYDVKM. Written as DNA, the CDR3 is TGTGCCAGCAGTGCCGGGACGGGGGTCTCCTACGAGCAGTACTTC. Its protein is CASSAGTGVSYEQYF.

The rearrangement joins TRBV28 to TRBJ2-1; D might be TRBD2 (5 bases). The CDR3 has 17 amino acids. V lost 6 bases to trimming and J lost 0 bases, with 18 bases between them. Germline assignment: CDR1 MDHEN and CDR2 SYDVKM. CDR3 bases: TGTGCCAGCAGATCTACCGCCGGGGTATACTCCTACAATGAGCAGTTCTTC. Protein product: CASRSTAGVYSYNEQFF.